This T cell receptor (beta chain) appears in the sequencing data of a study of blood T cells in healthy people across ages. CDR1 is DFQATT, CDR2 SNEGSKA, per germline (reference sequence). V was pared by 3 bases and J by 0 bases, with 6 bases between. The CDR3 is made up of 12 amino acids. Whole-study findings and limits: CMV status of donors was unknown, possibly confounding expanded clonotype changes.

The donors, healthy Caucasians from Russia, were aged 6 to 90. The table lists this clonotype with many counts. The antigen remains unidentified. Alongside a J-beta primer mix, a sample-barcoded 5' primer served in a second PCR lasting roughly 6 to 11 cycles. TCRdb analysed the 5' RACE reads with MiXCR anew, one entry per CDR3 protein. The sample records over 1,500,000 distinct CDR3 sequences, about 39% being singletons. The sequencing sample was made of blood. The chain combines TRBV20-1 with TRBJ2-7; no clear D. The clonotype was recovered from a human donor in good health. This chain's CDR3 is CSASLDSYEQYF. The CDR3 DNA is TGCAGTGCTAGCTTGGACTCCTACGAGCAGTACTTC.